This passage covers 12 T cell receptor beta chains from one sample sequenced in a study of T cell changes during pregnancy in multiple sclerosis. Assay: immunoSEQ multiplex PCR; the TCRdb copy retains only in-frame clones and omits some. The sample holds tens of thousands of clones, about nine tenths seen once. The sample in question was CD8+ T cells from peripheral blood mononuclear cells, obtained after pregnancy. These receptors all come from a female donor with multiple sclerosis, enrolled in a pregnancy study.

This clone was found once. This chain links TRBV14 with TRBJ2-1; no definite D call. Germline V gene data show CDR1 as SGHDN and CDR2 as FVKESK. The CDR3 loop spans 14 amino acids. Between the trimmed V and J ends, which lost 0 bases and 4 bases, there was a span of 7 bases. The CDR3 region has the DNA TGTGCCAGCAGCCAAGATCTCGGGTACAATGAGCAGTTCTTC. As protein: CASSQDLGYNEQFF.

This chain joins TRBV10-1 and TRBJ2-3, with a tentative D call TRBD2 (5 bases). Germline V gene data show CDR1 as WNHNN and CDR2 as SYGVQD (reference sequence). The CDR3 is 14 residues long. Trimming left V 8 bases short and J 7 bases short, with 19 bases between. The CDR3 spells CASGGRDRGNTQYF. The DNA of the CDR3 is TGCGCCAGCGGAGGACGAGACCGTGGGAATACGCAGTATTTT.

The rearrangement uses TRBV6-5 and TRBJ1-5, with D possibly matching TRBD1 (6 bases). CDR3 length: 14 residues. Germline loops: CDR1 MNHEY, CDR2 SVGAGI. Trimming left V 5 bases short and J 5 bases short, with 13 bases between. The CDR3 bases are TGTGCCAGCAGTCTCTGGGGGCGGGATCAGCCCCAGCATTTT. Translating gives CASSLWGRDQPQHF.

This chain connects TRBV7-9 to TRBJ2-7; TRBD1 agrees at 8 bases. Germline values: CDR1 SEHNR, CDR2 FQNEAQ (reference sequence). V gave up 1 base and J gave up 5 bases; unmatched junction bases: 4. This CDR3 region has 14 residues. CDR3 sequence: CASSLGTGFHEQYF. In DNA, the CDR3 is TGTGCCAGCAGCTTAGGGACAGGGTTCCACGAGCAGTACTTC.

Here the CDR3 DNA reads TGTGCCAGTAGTATAGTTAGCGGGAATTTCCACGAGCAGTACTTC. It codes for CASSIVSGNFHEQYF. The chain couples TRBV19 to TRBJ2-7, with 8 bases fitting TRBD2. J was trimmed by 5 bases and V by 1 base; bases with no gene match: 7. The CDR3 runs 15 residues. Germline lookup yields CDR1 LNHDA and CDR2 SQIVND (reference sequence).

The gene calls are TRBV25-1 and TRBJ1-1; no definite D call. CDR3 length: 10 amino acids. The germline V and J ends were trimmed by 8 bases and 7 bases, with 8 bases remaining between them. Per the germline V gene, CDR1 is MGHDK and CDR2 is SYGVNS. CDR3 nucleotide sequence: TGTGCCAGCGAGGGCGGTGAAGCTTTCTTT. Residues: CASEGGEAFF.

CDR3 in DNA: TGTGCCAGCAGCTTAGGCCCTGGGGGCGGTCAGCCCCAGCATTTT. This translates into CASSLGPGGGQPQHF. The chain uses TRBV13 and TRBJ1-5; maybe TRBD1 (6 bases). Germline CDR1 reads PRHDT; CDR2 reads FYEKMQ (reference sequence). V lost 0 bases, J lost 6 bases, and 12 bases lay in between. The CDR3 covers 15 residues. Together with reference TRBV13 and TRBJ1-5, the CDR3 gives the full variable domain: AAGVIQSPRHLIKEKRETATLKCYPIPRHDTVYWYQQGPGQDPQFLISFYEKMQSDKGSIPDRFSAQQFSDYHSELNMSSLELGDSALYFCASSLGPGGGQPQHFGDGTRLSIL.

J is TRBJ1-2 and V is TRBV6-5, with unresolved D. This CDR3 has 14 residues. Germline V gene lookup returns CDR1 MNHEY and CDR2 SVGAGI. Trimming shortened V by 8 bases and J by 4 bases, and 17 bases separated the two germline ends. CDR3 sequence reads: CASGKQSLIYGYTF. In nucleotides, the CDR3 is TGTGCCAGCGGCAAACAGAGTTTAATCTATGGCTACACCTTC.

The genes are TRBV30 and TRBJ2-3; no clear D. This CDR3 is 13 amino acids long. Germline CDR1 is GTSNPN and CDR2 is SVGIG (reference sequence). V lost 5 bases and J 9 bases, leaving 18 bases between the germline ends. The CDR3 loop reads CAWEYSNSNTQYF. The DNA of the CDR3 is TGTGCCTGGGAATACTCAAATTCCAACACGCAGTATTTT.

The V and J genes are TRBV2 and TRBJ2-7, with D hard to call. Germline CDR1 reads SNHLY; CDR2 reads FYNNEI. V lost 3 bases, J lost 3 bases, and 6 bases lay in between. The CDR3 is made up of 12 amino acids. The CDR3 DNA reads TGTGCCAGCAGTGACACGGTCTACGAGCAGTACTTC. Amino acids: CASSDTVYEQYF.

This clone was counted a single time. The V call is TRBV27, the J call TRBJ2-7, with a tentative D call TRBD2 (6 bases). The germline V and J ends were trimmed by 3 bases and 3 bases, with 12 bases remaining between them. CDR1 is MNHEY, CDR2 SMNVEV, per germline (reference sequence). The CDR3 loop spans 14 amino acids. DNA for the CDR3: TGTGCCAGCAGTTTGTGGGGAGGAAGCTACGAGCAGTACTTC. This sequence encodes CASSLWGGSYEQYF.

The chain joins TRBV4-3 to TRBJ2-2; possible D gene TRBD1, 6 bases. The CDR3 loop spans 17 amino acids. Germline CDR1 LGHNA, CDR2 YSLEER. Trimming removed 4 bases from V and 0 bases from J, with 15 bases in between. The CDR3 DNA reads TGCGCCAGCAGCCTGGGCAGGGGCTCAACGAACACCGGGGAGCTGTTTTTT. This gives the protein CASSLGRGSTNTGELFF.